The 15 T cell receptor beta chains presented below share a single source sample, sequenced in a study of CD8 T cells in Susac syndrome. The authors reverse transcribed about 0.45 to 1 ug RNA with random hexamers. TCRdb recomputed calls from the immunoSEQ multiplex PCR reads with MiXCR, one row per CDR3 protein. The sample records about 140,000 distinct CDR3 sequences, roughly 94% being singletons. The sequencing sample was made of CD8+ T cells from PBMCs. The receptor source for this set is a human donor with Susac syndrome.

The rearrangement joins TRBV7-6 to TRBJ2-1, with a weak D call TRBD1 (6 bases). The CDR3 totals 15 residues. Trimming stripped 5 bases from V and 0 bases from J, with 11 bases between. The germline gives CDR1 SGHVS, CDR2 FNYEAQ. The DNA of the CDR3 is TGTGCCAGCAGCCCTCGGACAGACTCCTACAATGAGCAGTTCTTC. Translating it yields CASSPRTDSYNEQFF. Full variable domain (missing parts from reference TRBV7-6 and TRBJ2-1): GAGVSQSPRYKVTKRGQDVALRCDPISGHVSLYWYRQALGQGPEFLTYFNYEAQQDKSGLPNDRFSAERPEGSISTLTIQRTEQRDSAMYRCASSPRTDSYNEQFFGPGTRLTVL.

The J gene is TRBJ1-4, the V gene TRBV30; D call uncertain. The V and J ends lost 2 bases and 5 bases respectively, with 12 bases between them. Per the germline V gene, CDR1 is GTSNPN and CDR2 is SVGIG (reference sequence). The CDR3 sequence is 14 residues long. CDR3 coding DNA: TGTGCCTGGAGTCCGGTCAGCGACAATGAAAAACTGTTTTTT. Protein sequence: CAWSPVSDNEKLFF.

This clonotype was counted a single time. The rearrangement links TRBV6-6 to TRBJ2-7; D perhaps matches TRBD1 (6 bases). Germline lookup yields CDR1 MNHNY and CDR2 SVGAGI (reference sequence). V was trimmed by 6 bases and J by 2 bases, leaving 17 bases between them. This CDR3 contains 15 residues. CDR3 bases: TGTGCCAGCAGCCTCTTGGGGGCTGGAACCTACGAGCAGTACTTC. Protein sequence: CASSLLGAGTYEQYF.

V and J are TRBV7-9 and TRBJ2-7, with 14 bases matching TRBD2. This CDR3 contains 17 residues. CDR1 is SEHNR, CDR2 FQNEAQ, per germline (reference sequence). V shed 3 bases, J shed 7 bases, and the junction held 11 bases outside the gene matches. The CDR3 region has the DNA TGTGCCAGCAGCTTCCGAACCGGGACTAGCGGGAGTGGTGAGCAGTACTTC. As protein: CASSFRTGTSGSGEQYF.

V and J are TRBV9 and TRBJ2-5, with TRBD1 matching over 7 bases. V was pared by 3 bases and J by 2 bases, with 7 bases of the junction left unmatched. The CDR3 is 15 residues long. Germline lookup yields CDR1 SGDLS and CDR2 YYNGEE. CDR3: CASSASGTEQETQYF. In DNA form, the CDR3 reads TGTGCCAGCAGCGCGTCCGGGACAGAACAAGAGACCCAGTACTTC.

The V gene is TRBV6-5, the J gene TRBJ2-7; D tentatively reads TRBD1 or TRBD2 (5 bases each). This CDR3 has 15 residues. Trimming shortened V by 6 bases and J by 3 bases, and 18 bases separated the two germline ends. Germline CDR1 reads MNHEY; CDR2 reads SVGAGI. The CDR3 loop reads CASRELLWDDYEQYF. In nucleotides, the CDR3 is TGTGCCAGCAGGGAACTGCTGTGGGACGACTACGAGCAGTACTTC.

The chain carries TRBV2 and TRBJ1-2, with TRBD1 matching 9 bases. The CDR3 spans 15 residues. V lost 6 bases to trimming and J lost 3 bases; unmatched junction nucleotides: 8. In germline, CDR1 is SNHLY, CDR2 FYNNEI. The chain's CDR3 is CASRYSGTGYYGYTF. In DNA, the CDR3 is TGTGCCAGCAGATATTCCGGGACAGGGTACTATGGCTACACCTTC. Based on the CDR3 plus reference TRBV2 and TRBJ1-2, the full variable domain is EPEVTQTPSHQVTQMGQEVILRCVPISNHLYFYWYRQILGQKVEFLVSFYNNEISEKSEIFDDQFSVERPDGSNFTLKIRSTKLEDSAMYFCASRYSGTGYYGYTFGSGTRLTVV.

This chain connects TRBV6-5 to TRBJ1-1; D gene uncertain. The CDR3 consists of 12 residues. The ends were cut back, 3 bases at V and 7 bases at J, with 9 bases in the middle. Germline-derived CDR1 and CDR2 are MNHEY and SVGAGI. CDR3: CASSYFGSEAFF. The CDR3 nucleotides read TGTGCCAGCAGTTATTTCGGAAGTGAAGCTTTCTTT.

The chain carries TRBV11-2 and TRBJ2-1; 14 bases are a match to TRBD2. This CDR3 is 16 amino acids long. The germline gives CDR1 SGHAT, CDR2 FQNNGV. After removal of 0 bases from V and 8 bases from J, the junction contained 3 bases not matched to a gene. The chain's CDR3 is CASSLDPGLAGDEQFF. As DNA, the CDR3 is TGTGCCAGCAGCTTAGACCCGGGACTAGCGGGAGATGAGCAGTTCTTC.

V usage is TRBV20-1 and J usage is TRBJ2-1, with TRBD2 matching over 12 bases. After removal of 0 bases from V and 7 bases from J, the junction contained 7 bases not matched to a gene. Looked up from germline, CDR1 is DFQATT and CDR2 is SNEGSKA (reference sequence). This CDR3 is built from 16 residues. CDR3 DNA sequence: TGCAGTGCTAGAGACGCGACTAGCGGGAGTCTGAATGAGCAGTTCTTC. As protein: CSARDATSGSLNEQFF.

The V call is TRBV5-1, the J call TRBJ2-7, with 7 nucleotides matching TRBD1. The V segment lost 4 bases and the J segment 3 bases; nucleotides outside the gene matches: 7. This CDR3 contains 14 residues. CDR1 is SGHRS and CDR2 is YFSETQ in the germline V gene. CDR3 amino acids: CASSSTGVSYEQYF. The CDR3 nucleotides read TGCGCCAGCAGCAGTACAGGGGTGAGCTACGAGCAGTACTTC.

The chain has TRBV15 and TRBJ2-5; 8 bases match TRBD2. Germline CDR1 LNHNV, CDR2 YYDKDF (reference sequence). V was pared by 0 bases and J by 7 bases, with 1 base of the junction left unmatched. CDR3 length equals 13 residues. The CDR3 sequence: CATSRDREGTQYF. CDR3 in DNA: TGTGCCACCAGCAGAGATCGGGAGGGGACCCAGTACTTC.

This clonotype was counted between two and nine times. The genes are TRBV7-9 and TRBJ2-7; no clear D gene. The CDR3 is 12 residues long. The V and J ends lost 3 bases and 0 bases respectively, with 3 bases between them. Germline CDR1 and CDR2: SEHNR and FQNEAQ (reference sequence). The CDR3 nucleotides read TGTGCCAGCAGCTTGAGCTCCTACGAGCAGTACTTC. Its protein is CASSLSSYEQYF.

The chain employs TRBV29-1 and TRBJ2-1, with 7 nucleotides matching TRBD2. The CDR3 covers 17 residues. Germline loops: CDR1 SQVTM, CDR2 ANQGSEA. The V gene end was trimmed by 0 bases and the J gene end by 0 bases; junction bases not matched to a gene: 8. The CDR3 DNA follows: TGCAGCGTTGAAGATCCAAAGGTAGCGGGCTCCTACAATGAGCAGTTCTTC. Encoded protein: CSVEDPKVAGSYNEQFF.

This rearrangement joins TRBV30 to TRBJ2-7; 7 bases map to TRBD2. V dropped 5 bases and J dropped 0; count of bases not matched to a gene: 10. The germline V gene encodes CDR1 GTSNPN and CDR2 SVGIG (reference sequence). This CDR3 has 15 amino acids. The CDR3 region has the DNA TGTGCCTGGGGGGGGGACGGGGCGAGCTCCTACGAGCAGTACTTC. This gives the protein CAWGGDGASSYEQYF.